This section outlines one T cell receptor (beta chain) sequence together with its context. Trimming left V 5 bases short and J 3 bases short, with 22 bases between. Germline lookup yields CDR1 MGHRA and CDR2 YSYEKL. The CDR3 is 18 residues long. The entry originates in a study of T cell changes during pregnancy in multiple sclerosis. Sequencing used immunoSEQ multiplex PCR; TCRdb keeps in-frame clones, though not all of them. The data hold some 60,000 clones, with 80% to 95% observed a single time. The receptor was isolated from a female donor in good health, enrolled as a control in a pregnancy study. Here the sequenced sample was peripheral blood, taken in the second trimester of pregnancy. The chain has TRBV4-1 and TRBJ2-2, with a tentative D call TRBD2 (7 bases). The CDR3 protein is CASSGEGGSGTYTGELFF. The CDR3 nucleotides read TGCGCCAGCAGCGGGGAGGGGGGTAGCGGCACATACACCGGGGAGCTGTTTTTT.